This is a list of T cell receptor beta chains from one sample in a study of regulatory T cells in long-lasting Graves disease. TCRdb processed the multiplex PCR reads anew with MiXCR; each CDR3 protein has one entry. The table shows 350,000 to 450,000 distinct CDR3 sequences, with under 15% occurring only once. These data were likewise used in another study, on T cells in Graves' hyperthyroidism and ophthalmopathy.

The starting material was peripheral blood mononuclear cells (PBMCs), obtained at new diagnosis, from a patient treated with antithyroid drugs. These receptors all come from a woman aged 30 to 39 with Graves disease. Each CDR3 is given with its conserved first and last residue.

J gene: TRBJ2-3; CDR3 length: 15; V gene: TRBV29-1; CDR3 protein: CSVASGEEKPDTQYF
J gene: TRBJ1-2; CDR3 length: 13; V gene: TRBV9; CDR3 protein: CASTPRESYGYTF
J gene: TRBJ2-7; CDR3 length: 14; V gene: TRBV3-1; CDR3 protein: CASSHRTPSYEQYF
J gene: TRBJ2-5; CDR3 length: 13; V gene: TRBV20-1; CDR3 protein: CSARGEGWQTQYF
J gene: TRBJ2-1; CDR3 length: 15; V gene: TRBV7-2; CDR3 protein: CASSSGALIGNEQFF
J gene: TRBJ1-5; CDR3 length: 14; V gene: TRBV2; CDR3 protein: CASSGDSSNQPQHF
J gene: TRBJ2-1; CDR3 length: 17; V gene: TRBV24-1; CDR3 protein: CATSDPRREGLYNEQFF
J gene: TRBJ2-1; CDR3 length: 17; V gene: TRBV7-7; CDR3 protein: CASSLGWDREGSNEQFF
J gene: TRBJ2-5; CDR3 length: 13; V gene: TRBV7-8; CDR3 protein: CASSPRQRETQYF
J gene: TRBJ2-2; CDR3 length: 14; V gene: TRBV5-5; CDR3 protein: CASTPPGYAGELFF
J gene: TRBJ2-1; CDR3 length: 16; V gene: TRBV7-8; CDR3 protein: CASSFSAGLSYNEQFF